What follows are 2 T cell receptor beta chains derived from one specimen sequenced in a study of cytomegalovirus exposure and HLA in healthy donors. TCRdb keeps only in-frame clones here, not all; method: immunoSEQ multiplex PCR. This table has fewer than 120,000 clones, roughly 90% appearing once. Sequencing was performed on PBMCs. Source of these receptors: a woman between 18 and 29 years old in good health and CMV-seronegative.

The chain recombines TRBV28 with TRBJ1-1; tentative D call: TRBD1 (5 bases). Germline values: CDR1 MDHEN, CDR2 SYDVKM. Trimming left V 1 base short and J 4 bases short, with 22 bases between. This CDR3 is built from 18 residues. The CDR3, as DNA: TGTGCCAGCAGTTTATACGGCCACCTGGGGGGGTCGGTCACTGAAGCTTTCTTT. Encoded protein: CASSLYGHLGGSVTEAFF.

This sequence joins TRBV10-3 and TRBJ2-1; D gene ambiguous. V shed 0 bases and J shed 0 bases, with 9 bases lying between them. The germline CDR1 and CDR2 sequences are ENHRY and SYGVKD. There are 16 residues in the CDR3. The CDR3 nucleotides are TGTGCCATCAGTGAGTCGATAAGGAGCTCCTACAATGAGCAGTTCTTC. This translates into CAISESIRSSYNEQFF.